This T cell receptor (beta chain) originates from a study of shared clonotypes between healthy human individuals. Study-level background: There were three CD4 naive, three CD4 memory, two CD8 naive and one CD8 memory plates per donor.

Study results and limitations: What naive subsets generally showed was a larger estimated richness than memory subsets showed. For sorted subsets, rarefaction showed incomplete sequencing despite large depth.

Turning to this clone: Its specificity is unknown.

In germline, CDR1 is SGDLS, CDR2 YYNGEE. J was trimmed by 3 bases and V by 3 bases; bases with no gene match: 8. The CDR3 spans 15 residues. CD45RO negativity and positive selection for CCR7 defined naive CD8 cells, a population that excluded terminally differentiated effector memory CD45RA+ cells. For sorted subsets, about 200 ng DNA per replicate equaled around 28,000 T cell genomes. Repertoires were generated with immunoSEQ multiplex PCR, while TCRdb's copy carries only in-frame clones and drops some. The table has millions of clones, about 92% seen once; the top ten hold 1.7%. Source material: naive CD8+ T cells from PBMCs. This clonotype was sampled from a man aged 18 to 30 in good health. Some clones in this sample may be carry-over from other donors' samples. This chain links TRBV9 with TRBJ2-5; 7 bases are shared with TRBD2. The CDR3 loop is CASSDPQTSEETQYF. In DNA form, the CDR3 reads TGTGCCAGCAGCGATCCCCAAACTAGCGAAGAGACCCAGTACTTC.